The TCR beta chain under discussion was sequenced for a study of shared clonotypes between healthy human individuals. Germline CDR1 is SGHAT and CDR2 is FQNNGV. V lost 4 bases and J lost 2; bases outside the gene matches: 10. This CDR3 is 16 amino acids long. In the authors' workflow: For the immunoSEQ data, sequences were junction-only without quality scores, so filtering differed. Measured with immunoSEQ multiplex PCR; TCRdb has only the in-frame clones, and not every one. The V and J calls and clone size come from that table; D and trimming were worked out from the DNA. This sample has about half a million clones, with about 72% found just once.

This rearrangement joins TRBV11-2 to TRBJ2-7; 8 nucleotides agree with TRBD1. What was sequenced was PBMCs. The source of this sequence is a middle-aged woman in good health. Some clones in this sample may be carry-over from other donors' samples. In DNA, the CDR3 is TGTGCCAGCAGCTCCGCGCCGGGACAGGTCACCTACGAGCAGTACTTC. Encoded protein: CASSSAPGQVTYEQYF.